The rows below give T cell receptor beta chains drawn from one sample of a study of CD8+CD57+ T cells in acquired aplastic anemia. TCRdb processed the reads anew with MiXCR; each CDR3 protein has one entry. The sample yields some 44,000 distinct CDR3 sequences, about two thirds seen once. Sequenced input: sorted CD4+, CD8+, or CD8+CD57+ T cells (not recorded which) from PBMCs. These receptors were taken from a human donor in good health, serving as a control. The CDR3 runs from the conserved cysteine through the conserved F or W. D genes are given only for firm matches. The listing skips clone size in some rows; elsewhere it reads once, few, many or a size class.

clone size	CDR3 length	V gene	D gene	J gene	CDR3 DNA	CDR3 protein
-	17	TRBV10-3	TRBD2	TRBJ2-5	TGTGCCATCAGGGGAGAACTAGCGGGAGACGGGAGAGAGACCCAGTACTTC	CAIRGELAGDGRETQYF
medium-sized	16	TRBV7-6	-	TRBJ2-7	TGTGCCAGCAGCTTAGCCTCTGGGGTTTCCTCCTACGAGCAGTACTTC	CASSLASGVSSYEQYF
-	12	TRBV29-1	-	TRBJ1-1	TGCAGCGTTGAAGGGATGAACACTGAAGCTTTCTTT	CSVEGMNTEAFF
-	14	TRBV24-1	-	TRBJ2-2	TGTGCCACCAGTGAACCCGGACCTCCCATGGAGCTGTTTTTT	CATSEPGPPMELFF
few	15	TRBV3-1	-	TRBJ1-4	TGTGCCAGCAGCCAAATGGGGGGGGCGAGCGAAAAACTGTTTTTT	CASSQMGGASEKLFF
-	16	TRBV5-6	-	TRBJ2-1	TGTGCCAGCAGCCTAGGTCCCTACAGCTCCTACAATGAGCAGTTCTTC	CASSLGPYSSYNEQFF
-	12	TRBV15	TRBD1	TRBJ1-1	TGTGCCACCAGCACCCGGGACAGCGAAGCTTTCTTT	CATSTRDSEAFF
-	15	TRBV9	TRBD1	TRBJ2-6	TGTGCCAGCAGATCGACAGGGTCCTTAGGCAACGTCCTGACTTTC	CASRSTGSLGNVLTF
-	13	TRBV20-1	-	TRBJ1-2	TGCAGTGCCGGAGCGGGCCCTAACTATGGCTACACCTTC	CSAGAGPNYGYTF
-	14	TRBV24-1	-	TRBJ1-5	TGTGCCACCAGTGAGGGGACCAGCAATCAGCCCCAGCATTTT	CATSEGTSNQPQHF
-	13	TRBV29-1	TRBD1	TRBJ2-7	TGCAGCGCAAGACAGGGGCCCTCCTACGAGCAGTACTTC	CSARQGPSYEQYF
-	11	TRBV25-1	-	TRBJ2-5	TGTGCCAGCAGTGGACAAGAGACCCAGTACTTC	CASSGQETQYF
few	13	TRBV10-3	-	TRBJ1-2	TGTGCCATCAGCAGGGGCACATCCTATGGCTACACCTTC	CAISRGTSYGYTF
once	13	TRBV24-1	-	TRBJ2-3	TGTGCCACCAGTGACCTTACAGGGTATACGCAGTATTTT	CATSDLTGYTQYF
-	12	TRBV19	-	TRBJ2-3	TGTGCCAGTAGTATAGAAACAGATACGCAGTATTTT	CASSIETDTQYF
-	13	TRBV2	-	TRBJ2-7	TGTGCCAGCAGCGTAGTGCCGGGTGGCGAGCAGTACTTC	CASSVVPGGEQYF
-	17	TRBV6-2/TRBV6-3	TRBD2	TRBJ2-5	TGTGCCAGCAGTTACATGACTAGCGGGGAAACCCAAGAGACCCAGTACTTC	CASSYMTSGETQETQYF
many	16	TRBV2	TRBD2	TRBJ2-7	TGTGCCAGCAGTGGCCCTATGGCGGGGGATACCTACGAGCAGTACTTC	CASSGPMAGDTYEQYF
-	12	TRBV2	-	TRBJ2-3	TGTGCCAGCAGTGAACGGACAGATACGCAGTATTTT	CASSERTDTQYF
-	15	TRBV5-4	-	TRBJ2-1	TGTGCCAGCAGCTTGGGCAGGGCGGGCTACAATGGGCAGTTCTTC	CASSLGRAGYNGQFF
-	11	TRBV29-1	-	TRBJ2-7	TGCAGCGTTGAAGTCCGTTACGGGCAGTACTTC	CSVEVRYGQYF
-	15	TRBV20-1	-	TRBJ2-7	TGCAGTGCTGGCCCGAGCCCTATACGGGAATACGAGCAGTACTTC	CSAGPSPIREYEQYF
-	13	TRBV24-1	-	TRBJ1-2	TGTGCCACCAGTGATCCACAGGGTTGGGGCTACACCTTC	CATSDPQGWGYTF
-	15	TRBV7-3	TRBD1	TRBJ2-7	TGTGCCAGCAGCCTAGGGTGGGACAGGGTCTACGAGCAGTACTTC	CASSLGWDRVYEQYF
few	14	TRBV6-2/TRBV6-3	TRBD1	TRBJ2-7	TGTGCCAGCAGGAGCAGGGGGCTTGTCGACGGGCAGTACTTC	CASRSRGLVDGQYF
-	12	TRBV20-1	TRBD1	TRBJ2-7	TGCAGTGCTAGGGACAGGAATTACGAGCAGTACTTC	CSARDRNYEQYF
once	16	TRBV14	TRBD2	TRBJ2-3	TGTGCCAGCAGCCAAGGAAGGACTAGTCCCACAGATGCGCAGTATTTT	CASSQGRTSPTDAQYF
-	13	TRBV4-3	-	TRBJ1-2	TGCGCCAGCAGCCCTACGGTGGGAGTAGGCTACACCTTC	CASSPTVGVGYTF
many	14	TRBV9	-	TRBJ1-1	TGTGCCAGCAGCGTAGTCGGTGGGGGTCCTGAAGCTTTCTTT	CASSVVGGGPEAFF
many	19	TRBV6-5	TRBD1	TRBJ2-7	TGTGCCAGCAGTTACGGGGATCACAGGGGCCCCCCCCTCTCCTACGAGCAGTACTTC	CASSYGDHRGPPLSYEQYF
-	11	TRBV10-3	-	TRBJ2-5	TGTGCCATCGGAGAGCCAGAGACCCAGTACTTC	CAIGEPETQYF
-	14	TRBV19	-	TRBJ1-2	TGTGCCAGTAAGACGGACCTGGGCATGAACGGCTACACCTTC	CASKTDLGMNGYTF
once	17	TRBV5-1	-	TRBJ2-3	TGCGCCAGCAGCTTGGCTAGGGCTAGCTCTACCACAGATACGCAGTATTTT	CASSLARASSTTDTQYF
-	13	TRBV7-2	-	TRBJ1-5	TGTGCCAGCAGCTTAGGTGGGAGGGAGCCCCAGCATTTT	CASSLGGREPQHF
-	16	TRBV4-1	-	TRBJ1-6	TGCGCCAGCACCCGAGACAGGAGCTCCTATAATTCACCCCTCCACTTT	CASTRDRSSYNSPLHF
-	13	TRBV15	TRBD1	TRBJ2-5	TGTGCCACCAGCAGAGAGACAGGGTACACCCAGTACTTC	CATSRETGYTQYF
-	13	TRBV2	-	TRBJ1-1	TGTGCCATTCAACAGGGAAGGGACACTGAAGCTTTCTTT	CAIQQGRDTEAFF
-	12	TRBV24-1	-	TRBJ1-2	TGTGCCACCCGTGGAGAGACCTATGGCTACACCTTC	CATRGETYGYTF
medium-sized	14	TRBV10-2	TRBD2	TRBJ2-3	TGCGCCAGCAGTACTAGCGTAGTCGCAGATACGCAGTATTTT	CASSTSVVADTQYF
-	12	TRBV19	-	TRBJ1-5	TGTGCCAGTAGGGGACCGGGTCAGCCCCAGCATTTT	CASRGPGQPQHF
-	17	TRBV20-1	-	TRBJ1-6	TGCAGTGCTAGAGATCGAGGGTCAGGCTCCTATAATTCACCCCTCCACTTT	CSARDRGSGSYNSPLHF
-	12	TRBV29-1	TRBD1	TRBJ1-2	TGCAGCGTTAAGACGACAGGGGGGGGCTACACCTTC	CSVKTTGGGYTF
-	14	TRBV2	TRBD1	TRBJ2-7	TGTGCCAGCAGGGAACAGGGGGCCTCCTACGAGCAGTACTTC	CASREQGASYEQYF
few	18	TRBV9	-	TRBJ2-3	TGTGCCAGCAGCGTGAGCAACCGGGACTCGGCGGGCGCAGATACGCAATATTTT	CASSVSNRDSAGADTQYF
-	16	TRBV15	-	TRBJ2-2	TGTGCCACCAGCAGAGATCGGAGGACACACACCGGGGAGCTGTTTTTT	CATSRDRRTHTGELFF
-	13	TRBV2	-	TRBJ1-1	TGTGCCAGCAGTGGAACAGGGAACGCTGAAGCTTTCTTT	CASSGTGNAEAFF
-	16	TRBV25-1	TRBD2	TRBJ2-3	TGTGCCAGCAGCCCGCGGACTAGCTCGGCCACAGATACGCAGTATTTT	CASSPRTSSATDTQYF